This T cell receptor beta chain is drawn from a study of neurological immune-mediated disorders. Study-level findings and limits: HTLV-1-associated myelopathy showed the most TCR clonal expansion; multiple sclerosis the least, below healthy controls.

This clonotype was seen repeatedly, ten times or more. Its antigen is unidentified. Trimming removed 10 bases from V and 5 bases from J; junction bases left unmatched: 10. The CDR3 is 13 residues long. Germline-derived CDR1 and CDR2 are SEHNR and FQNEAQ (reference sequence). The authors obtained over 200 million TCR-beta sequences from 15-18 subjects per sequencing run. TCRdb used MiXCR to reprocess the 5' RACE reads, holding one entry per CDR3 protein. This table has over 55,000 distinct CDR3 sequences, 10% appearing once. The time point here: longitudinal time-point 1 (baseline). The unsorted libraries originated from 2 million PBMCs kept at -80 C.

The sequenced sample consisted of PBMCs. The sequence was obtained from a man in his thirties or forties in good health. The rearrangement links TRBV7-9 to TRBJ2-5; 7 nucleotides align to TRBD1. CDR3 in DNA: TGTGCCACTCTAAAGGGGGCTATCGAGACCCAGTACTTC. Amino acids: CATLKGAIETQYF.